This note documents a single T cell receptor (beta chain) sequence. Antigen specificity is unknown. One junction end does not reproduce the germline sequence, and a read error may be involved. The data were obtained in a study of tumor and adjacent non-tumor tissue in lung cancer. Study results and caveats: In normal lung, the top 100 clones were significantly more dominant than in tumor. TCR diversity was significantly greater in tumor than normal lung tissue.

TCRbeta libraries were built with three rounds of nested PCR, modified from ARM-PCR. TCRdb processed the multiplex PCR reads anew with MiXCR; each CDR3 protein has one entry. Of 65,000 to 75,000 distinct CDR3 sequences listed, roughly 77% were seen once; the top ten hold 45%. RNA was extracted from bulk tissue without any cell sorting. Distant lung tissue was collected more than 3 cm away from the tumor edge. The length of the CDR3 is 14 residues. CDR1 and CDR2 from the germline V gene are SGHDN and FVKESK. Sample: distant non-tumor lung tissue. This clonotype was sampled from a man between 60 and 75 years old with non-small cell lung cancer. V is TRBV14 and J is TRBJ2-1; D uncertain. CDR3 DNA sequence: TGTGCCAGTAGCCAAGAGCAACAGAACTATGAGCAGTTCTTC. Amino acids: CASSQEQQNYEQFF. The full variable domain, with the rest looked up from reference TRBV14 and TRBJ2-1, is EAGVTQFPSHSVIEKGQTVTLRCDPISGHDNLYWYRRVMGKEIKFLLHFVKESKQDESGMPNNRFLAERTGGTYSTLKVQPAELEDSGVYFCASSQEQQNYEQFFGPGTRLTVL.